The T cell receptor (beta chain) under discussion was sequenced for a study of monozygotic twins with inflammatory bowel disease. The CDR3 sequence is 14 residues long. Germline loops: CDR1 SGHDT, CDR2 YYEEEE. For each CDR3 protein, TCRdb gives one entry from its re-call of the 5' RACE reads, without DNA. The repertoire table contains approximately 100,000 distinct CDR3 sequences. Comments on this clonotype: The antigen remains undetermined.

Study results and caveats: No difference was seen in repertoire similarity between concordant and discordant twins, possibly from limited power.

This sequence joins TRBV5-6 and TRBJ2-7. Sequenced input: blood. The clonotype originates from a human donor with ulcerative colitis or Crohn's disease, or a healthy co-twin of an affected twin (not recorded which). The CDR3 region is CASSPDRSFYEQYF.